This T cell receptor (beta chain) appears in the sequencing data of a study of blood T cell repertoires in COVID-19. The participants were between about 18 and 90 years old and came from some 23 US areas. The table came from immunoSEQ multiplex PCR; TCRdb's copy has only in-frame clones and leaves some out. The sample holds about 400,000 clones, approximately 88% seen once. The germline V gene has CDR1 SEHNR and CDR2 FQNEAQ (reference sequence). The V segment lost 1 base and the J segment 0 bases; nucleotides outside the gene matches: 6. The CDR3 runs 17 residues. The sequenced material came from PBMCs or T cells enriched from blood (not recorded which). V gene TRBV7-9 combines with J gene TRBJ2-3, with TRBD2 matching over 8 bases. The TCR comes from a woman aged 35 to 49 with acute COVID-19. The CDR3 coding sequence is TGTGCCAGCAGCTTAGGGATTAGCGGGGAGAGCACAGATACGCAGTATTTT. Amino acid sequence: CASSLGISGESTDTQYF.